The entry below gives a single T cell receptor (beta chain) sequence along with its context. Extracted from the samples, RNA was reverse transcribed into cDNA to serve as the sequencing template. Profiled with immunoSEQ multiplex PCR; TCRdb holds only in-frame clones, not every one. The sample lists 100,000 to 150,000 clones, 45% to 65% occurring once. Both CD4+ and CD8+ T cells were separated by sorting PBMCs. This sample was taken from a study of CD8+ T cells in alopecia areata. The CDR3 spans 14 residues. The V end was cut by 4 bases, the J end by 8 bases, with 17 bases between. CDR1 is SEHNR and CDR2 is FQNEAQ in the germline V gene (reference sequence).

The origin of this receptor is a human donor with alopecia areata. The chain links TRBV7-9 to TRBJ1-1; D is uncertain. The sequencing here drew on CD4+ T cells sorted from blood, taken at week 0. CDR3 protein: CASSSFYPSVEAFF. In nucleotides, the CDR3 is TGTGCCAGCAGCTCATTCTATCCCTCCGTGGAAGCTTTCTTT.